The 21 T cell receptor beta chains listed next were all sequenced from one sample in a study of blood T cell repertoires in COVID-19. Libraries were prepared by immunoSEQ multiplex PCR; TCRdb keeps only in-frame clonotypes and omits some of them. The table has approximately 450,000 clones, over 75% seen once. The sequencing input was PBMCs or T cells enriched from blood (not recorded which). The receptor set was obtained from a man aged 25 to 40 who had recovered from COVID-19.

CDR3 DNA: TGTGCCAGCTCGACTGGACAGAACACTGAAGCTTTCTTT. The encoded protein is CASSTGQNTEAFF. V and J are TRBV18 and TRBJ1-1; weak D call: TRBD1 (5 bases). The germline gives CDR1 KGHSH, CDR2 LQKENI. The CDR3 loop spans 13 amino acids. V was trimmed by 6 bases and J by 1 base, leaving 9 bases between them.

The chain couples TRBV5-4 to TRBJ2-5; a possible D gene is TRBD1 (6 bases). The germline V gene has CDR1 SGHNT and CDR2 YYREEE (reference sequence). The CDR3 is 15 residues long. V lost 3 bases and J 5 bases, leaving 17 bases between the germline ends. The CDR3 sequence: CASSSTGQATETQYF. As DNA, the CDR3 is TGTGCCAGCAGCTCGACAGGACAAGCGACGGAGACCCAGTACTTC.

This rearrangement joins TRBV6-1 to TRBJ1-5, with a tentative D call TRBD1 (5 bases). The CDR3 contains 14 residues. Germline V lookup: CDR1 MNHNS, CDR2 SASEGT. Trimming pared 2 bases from V and 6 bases from J, leaving 11 bases between. CDR3 sequence (DNA): TGTGCCAGCAGTGAATCAGGCGGGGGTCAGCCCCAGCATTTT. It translates to CASSESGGGQPQHF.

The chain links TRBV14 to TRBJ2-3, with D unclear. Trimming cost V 0 bases and J 8 bases, with 6 bases left between them. Looked up from germline, CDR1 is SGHDN and CDR2 is FVKESK. The length of the CDR3 is 12 residues. The chain's CDR3 is CASSQERATQYF. Here the CDR3 DNA reads TGTGCCAGCAGCCAAGAGCGTGCTACGCAGTATTTT. The entire variable domain, with the rest obtained from reference TRBV14 and TRBJ2-3, is as follows: EAGVTQFPSHSVIEKGQTVTLRCDPISGHDNLYWYRRVMGKEIKFLLHFVKESKQDESGMPNNRFLAERTGGTYSTLKVQPAELEDSGVYFCASSQERATQYFGPGTRLTVL.

V is TRBV5-1 and J is TRBJ2-1, with a weak D call TRBD1 (5 bases). The CDR3 is 13 amino acids. V lost 4 bases, J lost 5 bases, and 10 bases lay in between. CDR1 is SGHRS, CDR2 YFSETQ, per germline. CDR3 region: CASSRQKDNEQFF. The CDR3 region has the DNA TGCGCCAGCAGCAGACAGAAAGACAATGAGCAGTTCTTC.

The chain has TRBV3-1 (or the pseudogene TRBV3-2) and TRBJ1-4; no clear D gene. The CDR3 extends over 14 amino acids. Germline CDR1 is LGHDT and CDR2 is YNNKEL (reference sequence). The V and J ends lost 3 bases and 8 bases respectively, with 13 bases between them. CDR3 nucleotide sequence: TGTGCCAGCAGCCACCGTGGAGCAAGCGAAAAACTGTTTTTT. This translates into CASSHRGASEKLFF.

In its sample, this clone was seen once. The gene calls are TRBV7-9 and TRBJ2-1; no reliable D call. CDR3 length: 16 residues. Germline V CDR1 and CDR2: SEHNR, FQNEAQ (reference sequence). Between the trimmed V and J ends, which lost 2 bases and 1 base, there was a span of 12 bases. The CDR3 here is CASSLLRSFSYNEQFF. CDR3 sequence (DNA): TGTGCCAGCAGCTTATTGAGGTCATTTTCCTACAATGAGCAGTTCTTC.

The chain joins TRBV11-3 to TRBJ1-5; the D is unclear. Germline V gene lookup returns CDR1 SGHNT and CDR2 YENEEA. V lost 1 base and J lost 7, with 11 bases in between. The CDR3 is 14 amino acids. The CDR3 nucleotides are TGTGCCAGCAGCTTAGTCGTGTTAGCCCAGCCCCAGCATTTT. Residues: CASSLVVLAQPQHF.

The rearrangement joins TRBV11-2 to TRBJ1-6; no clear D. The CDR3 is 14 residues long. Looked up from germline, CDR1 is SGHAT and CDR2 is FQNNGV. V lost 0 bases and J 7 bases, leaving 7 bases between the germline ends. The CDR3 bases are TGTGCCAGCAGCTTAGAAGCAGGAAATTCACCCCTCCACTTT. Residues: CASSLEAGNSPLHF.

The chain is built from TRBV7-9 and TRBJ2-3, with D possibly being TRBD2 (6 bases). This CDR3 contains 18 residues. Trimming took off 4 bases at V and 2 bases at J, with 22 bases between the two ends. Germline V gives CDR1 SEHNR, CDR2 FQNEAQ (reference sequence). CDR3 region: CASSSHGSPPPHTDTQYF. Here the CDR3 DNA reads TGTGCCAGCAGCTCTCACGGGAGTCCCCCCCCACACACAGATACGCAGTATTTT.

The gene calls are TRBV4-1 and TRBJ2-2; D is possibly TRBD2 (5 bases). This CDR3 comprises 17 residues. The V end lost 4 bases, the J end lost 3 bases, and 18 bases lay between the germline ends. The germline V gene encodes CDR1 MGHRA and CDR2 YSYEKL. CDR3 loop: CASSRGPTALDTGELFF. The CDR3 bases are TGCGCCAGCAGCCGAGGGCCTACCGCATTGGACACCGGGGAGCTGTTTTTT.

The chain employs TRBV19 and TRBJ2-3; a possible D gene is TRBD1 (6 bases). V was cut by 5 bases and J by 0 bases, with 15 bases left in between. The CDR3 covers 16 residues. The V gene's germline CDR1 is LNHDA and CDR2 SQIVND (reference sequence). The CDR3 is CASSPPQGTSTDTQYF. CDR3 in DNA: TGTGCCAGTAGTCCTCCACAGGGAACTAGCACAGATACGCAGTATTTT. Combining the CDR3 with reference TRBV19 and TRBJ2-3 gives the whole variable domain DGGITQSPKYLFRKEGQNVTLSCEQNLNHDAMYWYRQDPGQGLRLIYYSQIVNDFQKGDIAEGYSVSREKKESFPLTVTSAQKNPTAFYLCASSPPQGTSTDTQYFGPGTRLTVL.

The rearrangement joins TRBV6-5 to TRBJ1-2; 10 bases are shared with TRBD1. Trimming at V came to 4 bases and at J to 7 bases, leaving 6 bases not matched to a gene. Germline V lookup: CDR1 MNHEY, CDR2 SVGAGI. CDR3 length: 14 residues. The CDR3 spells CASSSTGQGSGYTF. CDR3 nucleotides: TGTGCCAGCAGTTCTACGGGACAGGGGTCTGGCTACACCTTC.

As concerns this clone: Within the sample, other DNA sequences also encode this same CDR3. The chain uses TRBV5-4 and TRBJ1-4; D uncertain. The CDR3 spans 14 residues. The germline gives CDR1 SGHNT, CDR2 YYREEE (reference sequence). The germline V and J ends were trimmed by 0 bases and 4 bases, with 7 bases remaining between them. CDR3 in DNA: TGTGCCAGCAGCTTGGACCGCGGTAATGAAAAACTGTTTTTT. It translates to CASSLDRGNEKLFF.

This chain's CDR3 is CATSDGRTSGSLGETQYF. CDR3 bases: TGTGCCACCAGTGATGGGAGGACTAGCGGGAGTCTCGGGGAGACCCAGTACTTC. The chain carries TRBV24-1 and TRBJ2-5; TRBD2 matches at 13 bases. The CDR3 totals 18 residues. The V and J ends lost 3 bases and 5 bases, in that order; junction bases with no gene match: 11. CDR1 is KGHDR, CDR2 SFDVKD, per germline.

The J gene is TRBJ2-3, the V gene TRBV9; 9 positions agree with TRBD2. CDR3 length: 16 residues. The germline CDR1 and CDR2 sequences are SGDLS and YYNGEE. V was clipped by 3 bases and J by 6 bases; unmatched bases: 11. The CDR3 coding sequence is TGTGCCAGCAGCGACCCGGGTAGCGGGAGTTCCGATACGCAGTATTTT. Amino acids: CASSDPGSGSSDTQYF.

This clone was detected once. The chain uses TRBV29-1 and TRBJ1-3, with 7 bases matching TRBD1. This CDR3 contains 16 residues. V was pared by 6 bases and J by 4 bases, with 15 bases of the junction left unmatched. From germline, CDR1 is SQVTM and CDR2 ANQGSEA. In DNA form, the CDR3 reads TGCAGCGTAAGGGGGCGATGGTCGCCGGGCGGAAACACCATATATTTT. The encoded protein is CSVRGRWSPGGNTIYF.

The chain couples TRBV7-8 to TRBJ2-3, with 11 bases identical to TRBD1. Germline CDR1 SGHVS, CDR2 FQNEAQ. The CDR3 length is 16 residues. Trimming cost V 6 bases and J 1 base; bases outside gene matches: 6. This chain's CDR3 is CASRRTGGSGTDTQYF. The CDR3 coding sequence is TGTGCCAGCAGGCGGACAGGGGGCAGTGGCACAGATACGCAGTATTTT.

CDR3 coding DNA: TGCGCCAGCAGCTTGAGCTTTAGAGAGGGTAATGAGCAGTTCTTC. Its protein is CASSLSFREGNEQFF. The rearrangement joins TRBV5-1 to TRBJ2-1; D might be TRBD2 (5 bases). This CDR3 is built from 15 residues. CDR1 is SGHRS and CDR2 is YFSETQ in the germline V gene. V shed 1 base and J shed 7 bases, with 15 bases lying between them.

The rearrangement uses TRBV7-3 and TRBJ2-1, with TRBD2 identical over 12 bases. CDR1 and CDR2 from the germline V gene are SGHTA and FQGTGA. Trimming cost V 4 bases and J 10 bases; bases outside gene matches: 2. The CDR3 runs 13 residues. This chain's CDR3 is CASSSGTSGEQFF. The CDR3 DNA sequence: TGTGCCAGCAGCTCCGGGACTAGCGGGGAGCAGTTCTTC.

The rearrangement joins TRBV6-5 to TRBJ1-2; perhaps TRBD1 as D (6 bases). Germline CDR1 is MNHEY and CDR2 is SVGAGI. The CDR3 has 14 residues. Trimming cost V 7 bases and J 4 bases, with 16 bases left between them. CDR3 sequence (DNA): TGTGCCAGCAATTCAGGGGTTCAGGTCTATGGCTACACCTTC. As protein: CASNSGVQVYGYTF.